These T cell receptor beta chains were read from a single sample in a study of PD-L1 blockade in urothelial cancer. The method was immunoSEQ multiplex PCR; TCRdb's version includes in-frame clones alone and lacks a portion of them. The sample has over 45,000 clones; around 84% are singletons. Sample: PBMCs, taken around atezolizumab (anti-PD-L1) treatment. These receptors came from a man aged 55 to 70 with urothelial cancer. CDR3s include the opening cysteine and the closing phenylalanine or tryptophan. The order of the fields is clone size, V gene, D gene, J gene, CDR3 protein, CDR3 DNA. D genes are given only for firm matches. Only some rows state a clone size, as once, few, many or a class for expanded clones.

NA	TRBV25-1	NA	TRBJ2-1	CASSLTGPSGNEQFF	TGTGCCAGCAGCCTGACAGGACCATCTGGGAATGAGCAGTTCTTC
NA	TRBV6-6	NA	TRBJ2-1	CASSYLASAGEQFF	TGTGCCAGCAGTTACTTAGCTAGCGCCGGTGAGCAGTTCTTC
NA	TRBV18	TRBD1	TRBJ1-4	CASRDRGNEKLFF	TGTGCCAGCCGGGACAGGGGGAATGAAAAACTGTTTTTT
once	TRBV7-9	TRBD1	TRBJ2-7	CASSPSTGTGSYEQYF	TGTGCCAGCAGCCCTTCGACCGGGACAGGGTCCTACGAGCAGTACTTC
NA	TRBV5-1	NA	TRBJ2-5	CASTLIQGRETQYF	TGCGCCAGCACTTTGATTCAGGGGAGAGAGACCCAGTACTTC
NA	TRBV7-2	NA	TRBJ1-1	CASSNTVNTEAFF	TGTGCCAGCAGCAATACGGTGAACACTGAAGCTTTCTTT
NA	TRBV18	TRBD2	TRBJ2-5	CASSPGTKETQYF	TGTGCCAGCTCGCCAGGGACTAAAGAGACCCAGTACTTC
NA	TRBV19	NA	TRBJ2-4	CASRSGQGGAKNIQYF	TGTGCCAGTAGGTCAGGGCAGGGGGGAGCCAAAAACATTCAGTACTTC
NA	TRBV5-6	NA	TRBJ2-1	CASSLGPLGNEQFF	TGTGCCAGCAGCTTGGGCCCACTAGGAAATGAGCAGTTCTTC
NA	TRBV18	NA	TRBJ1-1	CAVSGQGNTEAFF	TGTGCCGTGTCCGGCCAGGGGAACACTGAAGCTTTCTTT
NA	TRBV4-1	TRBD1	TRBJ2-7	CASSLDRGPSYEQYF	TGCGCCAGCAGCCTCGACAGGGGTCCTTCCTACGAGCAGTACTTC
NA	TRBV27	TRBD2	TRBJ2-1	CASSLQTSGRYNEQFF	TGTGCCAGCAGTTTGCAAACTAGCGGGAGGTACAATGAGCAGTTCTTC
NA	TRBV4-1	NA	TRBJ2-5	CASSQARGRPAESETQYF	TGCGCCAGCAGCCAAGCGAGAGGTCGCCCAGCGGAGTCGGAGACCCAGTACTTC
NA	TRBV6-1	TRBD2	TRBJ2-1	CASSEALRASGRGNEQFF	TGTGCCAGCAGTGAAGCGCTGAGGGCTAGCGGGAGAGGAAATGAGCAGTTCTTC
NA	TRBV10-2	TRBD2	TRBJ2-2	CASMRAGANTGELFF	TGCGCCAGCATGAGAGCGGGAGCAAACACCGGGGAGCTGTTTTTT
once	TRBV5-8	TRBD2	TRBJ2-7	CASRGRASGSTWGTQQYF	TGTGCCAGCAGAGGGAGGGCTAGCGGGAGTACTTGGGGAACCCAGCAGTACTTC